Following are 9 T cell receptor beta chains from one sample sequenced in a study of T cells in localized non-small cell lung cancer. Assay: immunoSEQ multiplex PCR; the TCRdb copy retains only in-frame clones and omits some. The sample consists of approximately 10,000 clones, roughly four fifths of them appearing once. Here the sequenced sample was peripheral blood mononuclear cells, taken before any cancer treatment. The origin of the receptors is a female donor older than 55 with stage II lung adenocarcinoma.

The chain has TRBV5-6 and TRBJ1-4; 7 bases map to TRBD1. Germline V gene data show CDR1 as SGHDT and CDR2 as YYEEEE. The CDR3 consists of 14 residues. The ends lost 0 bases at V and 8 bases at J; junction bases unmatched: 4. Written as DNA, the CDR3 is TGTGCCAGCAGCTTGGACAGGGGAGGCGAAAAACTGTTTTTT. Its translation is CASSLDRGGEKLFF. The variable domain in full, completed from reference TRBV5-6 and TRBJ1-4, reads DAGVTQSPTHLIKTRGQQVTLRCSPKSGHDTVSWYQQALGQGPQFIFQYYEEEERQRGNFPDRFSGHQFPNYSSELNVNALLLGDSALYLCASSLDRGGEKLFFGSGTQLSVL.

The rearrangement joins TRBV6-1 to TRBJ2-5; 7 bases agree with TRBD1. From germline, CDR1 is MNHNS and CDR2 SASEGT. The V and J ends lost 2 bases and 7 bases, in that order; junction bases with no gene match: 7. The CDR3 is made up of 14 amino acids. The DNA for the CDR3 is TGTGCCAGCAGTGAAAGGGGGCGAGGGCTGACCCAGTACTTC. This translates into CASSERGRGLTQYF.

Comments on this clone: Distinct nucleotide sequences in the sample also encode this CDR3. The V call is TRBV6-1, the J call TRBJ1-2; 8 positions match TRBD1. In germline, CDR1 is MNHNS, CDR2 SASEGT. V gave up 8 bases and J gave up 6 bases; unmatched junction bases: 8. The CDR3 length is 13 residues. The CDR3 reads CASFDRGLHGYTF. The CDR3 nucleotides read TGTGCCAGCTTTGACAGGGGATTGCATGGCTACACCTTC.

This clone has only a few counts. CDR3 nucleotide sequence: TGTGCCAGCAGTTGGACAGGGGATAATTCACCCCTCCACTTT. Amino acid sequence: CASSWTGDNSPLHF. The chain recombines TRBV2 with TRBJ1-6; 9 nucleotides line up with TRBD1. The CDR3 spans 14 residues. In germline, CDR1 is SNHLY, CDR2 FYNNEI. After removal of 5 bases from V and 5 bases from J, the junction contained 1 base not matched to a gene.

The chain carries TRBV5-5 and TRBJ2-1; TRBD2 matches at 10 bases. The CDR3 covers 16 residues. V was clipped by 2 bases and J by 8 bases; unmatched bases: 10. Germline assignment: CDR1 SGHKS and CDR2 YYEKEE (reference sequence). The CDR3 is CASSLVGSGRPDEQFF. The CDR3 coding sequence is TGTGCCAGCAGCTTAGTTGGTAGCGGGAGGCCTGATGAGCAGTTCTTC.

This sequence joins TRBV18 and TRBJ1-2; perhaps TRBD1 as D (6 bases). The V gene lost 1 base and the J gene lost 8 bases, with 20 bases spanning the gap. The germline CDR1 and CDR2 sequences are KGHSH and LQKENI. The CDR3 sequence is 16 residues long. CDR3 region: CASSPQGEGRGSGYTF. The CDR3 DNA is TGTGCCAGCTCACCACAGGGCGAGGGCAGGGGAAGCGGCTACACCTTC.

This chain uses TRBV27 with TRBJ2-7, with D tentatively TRBD2 (5 bases). Looked up from germline, CDR1 is MNHEY and CDR2 is SMNVEV (reference sequence). V lost 0 bases, J lost 1 base, and 7 bases lay in between. The CDR3 contains 14 residues. The CDR3 here is CASSLSGDSYEQYF. CDR3 DNA sequence: TGTGCCAGCAGTTTATCCGGGGATTCCTACGAGCAGTACTTC.

The rearrangement uses TRBV4-3 and TRBJ2-1; 16 positions match TRBD2. The CDR3 consists of 17 residues. With V trimmed by 3 bases and J by 8 bases, 7 bases remained unmatched. Germline V gene sequence: CDR1 LGHNA, CDR2 YSLEER. The CDR3 DNA reads TGCGCCAGCAGCCAGGGACTAGCGGGGGGGGCCCAGCATGAGCAGTTCTTC. Translating gives CASSQGLAGGAQHEQFF.

This clone appeared a single time. The chain is built from TRBV7-2 and TRBJ1-2, with D possibly matching TRBD1 (6 bases). Germline assignment: CDR1 SGHTA and CDR2 FQGNSA. Trimming left V 2 bases short and J 4 bases short, with 14 bases between. The CDR3 has 15 amino acids. CDR3 in DNA: TGTGCCAGCAGCTTAAGTCTGCAGGGGACCTATGGCTACACCTTC. Translated: CASSLSLQGTYGYTF.